This T cell receptor beta chain was sequenced for a study of cytomegalovirus exposure and HLA in healthy donors. The study, taken as a whole, reports: The productive fraction for most TCR beta V segments was about 90% or about 30% in an earlier analysis. Through in vitro validation, a few CMV-associated chains were shown to be specific for CMV antigens.

Researchers ran the PCR with 60 Vbeta and 13 Jbeta primers. Source study methods: In a later analysis, 80 million or so unique TCR beta chains included roughly 11 million shared by two or more donors. Sequenced by immunoSEQ multiplex PCR; TCRdb stores in-frame clones only, minus some. V and J calls and clone size follow that table, whereas D and trimming were derived from the DNA. The sample holds around 190,000 clones. Turning to this clone: Its cognate antigen is unknown.

Trimming took off 6 bases at V and 6 bases at J, with 18 bases between the two ends. Germline-derived CDR1 and CDR2 are SGHTA and FQGNSA. This CDR3 has 14 amino acids. The genes are TRBV7-2 and TRBJ2-7; TRBD1 might be the D (8 bases). Sequences were obtained from PBMCs. The TCR sequence derives from a young woman in good health and CMV-seropositive. The CDR3 DNA sequence: TGTGCCAGCAGTAGGACAGGGAGGGAGGGCGAGCAGTACTTC. As protein: CASSRTGREGEQYF. Full variable domain (outside the CDR3, taken from reference TRBV7-2 and TRBJ2-7): GAGVSQSPSNKVTEKGKDVELRCDPISGHTALYWYRQSLGQGLEFLIYFQGNSAPDKSGLPSDRFSAERTGGSVSTLTIQRTQQEDSAVYLCASSRTGREGEQYFGPGTRLTVT.